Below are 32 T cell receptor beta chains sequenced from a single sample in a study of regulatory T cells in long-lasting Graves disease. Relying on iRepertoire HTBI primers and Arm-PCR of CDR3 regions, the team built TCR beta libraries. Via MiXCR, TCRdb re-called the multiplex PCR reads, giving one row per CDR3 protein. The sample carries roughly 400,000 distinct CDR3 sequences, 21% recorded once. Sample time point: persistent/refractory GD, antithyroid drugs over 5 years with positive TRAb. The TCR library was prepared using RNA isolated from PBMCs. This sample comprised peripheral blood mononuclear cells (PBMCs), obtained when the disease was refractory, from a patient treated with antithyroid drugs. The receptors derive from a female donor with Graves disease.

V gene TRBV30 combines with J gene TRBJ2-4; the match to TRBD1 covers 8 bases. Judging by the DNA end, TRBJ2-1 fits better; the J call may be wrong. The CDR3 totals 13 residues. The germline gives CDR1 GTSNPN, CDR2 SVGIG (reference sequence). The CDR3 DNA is TGTGCCTGGAGTGACCAGGGGGCTTCCGGGCAGTTCTTC. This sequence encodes CAWSDQGASGQFF.

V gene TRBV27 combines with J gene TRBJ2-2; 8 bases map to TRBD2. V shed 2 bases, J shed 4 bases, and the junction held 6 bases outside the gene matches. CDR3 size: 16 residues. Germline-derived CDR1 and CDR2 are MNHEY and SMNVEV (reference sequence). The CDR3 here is CASSLAGTRGTGELFF. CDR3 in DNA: TGTGCCAGCAGTTTAGCGGGGACTAGAGGCACCGGGGAGCTGTTTTTT.

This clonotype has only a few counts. The CDR3 nucleotides are TGTGCCAGCAGCTTACCGCTAGGGACAGGGGCGAACACCGGGGAGCTGTTTTTT. This gives the protein CASSLPLGTGANTGELFF. The chain combines TRBV11-1 with TRBJ2-2, with 10 bases fitting TRBD1. V was pared by 2 bases and J by 0 bases, with 6 bases of the junction left unmatched. CDR3 length equals 18 residues. The germline V gene has CDR1 SGHAT and CDR2 FQDESV (reference sequence).

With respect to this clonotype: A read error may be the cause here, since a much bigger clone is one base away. CDR3 bases: TGTGCCTCCCCGATGGGGATCGGACTGTTTTTT. Translated, it gives CASPMGIGLFF. The chain links TRBV30 to TRBJ1-4; no clear D. The CDR3 runs to 11 residues. Per germline, CDR1 GTSNPN and CDR2 SVGIG (reference sequence). Trimming took off 7 bases at V and 13 bases at J, with 16 bases between the two ends.

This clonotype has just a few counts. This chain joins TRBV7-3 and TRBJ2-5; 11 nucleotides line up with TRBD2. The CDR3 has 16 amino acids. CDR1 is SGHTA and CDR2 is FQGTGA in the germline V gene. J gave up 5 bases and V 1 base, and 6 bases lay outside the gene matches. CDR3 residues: CASSLIAGGPEETQYF. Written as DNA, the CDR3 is TGTGCCAGCAGCTTAATAGCGGGAGGGCCTGAGGAGACCCAGTACTTC. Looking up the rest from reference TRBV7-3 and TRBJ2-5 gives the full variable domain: GAGVSQTPSNKVTEKGKYVELRCDPISGHTALYWYRQSLGQGPEFLIYFQGTGAADDSGLPNDRFFAVRPEGSVSTLKIQRTERGDSAVYLCASSLIAGGPEETQYFGPGTRLLVL.

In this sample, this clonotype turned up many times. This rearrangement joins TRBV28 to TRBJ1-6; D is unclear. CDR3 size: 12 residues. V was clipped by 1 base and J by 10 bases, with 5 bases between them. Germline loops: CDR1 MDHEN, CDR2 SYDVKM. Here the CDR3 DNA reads TGTGCCAGCAGTTTATCCTTATCACCCCTCCACTTT. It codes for CASSLSLSPLHF.

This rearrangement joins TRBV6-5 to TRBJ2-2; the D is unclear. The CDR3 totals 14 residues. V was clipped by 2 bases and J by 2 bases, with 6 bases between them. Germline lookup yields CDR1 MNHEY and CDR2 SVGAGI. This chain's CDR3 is CASSYRENTGELFF. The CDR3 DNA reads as TGTGCCAGCAGTTACCGAGAAAACACCGGGGAGCTGTTTTTT.

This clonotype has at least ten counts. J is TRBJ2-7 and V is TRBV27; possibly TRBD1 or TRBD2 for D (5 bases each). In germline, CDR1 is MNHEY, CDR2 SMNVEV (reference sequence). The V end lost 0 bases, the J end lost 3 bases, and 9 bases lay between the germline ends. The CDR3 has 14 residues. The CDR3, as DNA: TGTGCCAGCAGTTTATCGAGGGGTGGCTACGAGCAGTACTTC. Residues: CASSLSRGGYEQYF.

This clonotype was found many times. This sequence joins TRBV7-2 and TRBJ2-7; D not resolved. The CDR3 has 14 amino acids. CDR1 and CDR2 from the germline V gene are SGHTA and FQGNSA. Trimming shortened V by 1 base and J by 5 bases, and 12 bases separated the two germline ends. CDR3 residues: CASSLVRTFDEQYF. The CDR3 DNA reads TGTGCCAGCAGCTTAGTGAGAACATTCGACGAGCAGTACTTC.

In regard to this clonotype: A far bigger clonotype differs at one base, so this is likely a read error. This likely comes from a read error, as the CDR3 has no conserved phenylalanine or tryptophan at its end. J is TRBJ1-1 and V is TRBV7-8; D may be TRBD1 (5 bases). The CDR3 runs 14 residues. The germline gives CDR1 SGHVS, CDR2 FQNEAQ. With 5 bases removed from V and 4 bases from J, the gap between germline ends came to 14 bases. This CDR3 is CASSGDRVGTEAFS. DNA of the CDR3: TGTGCCAGCAGCGGGGACCGCGTGGGCACTGAAGCTTTCTCT.

The CDR3 reads CASSLIGGTSNNEQFF. For the CDR3, the DNA is TGTGCCAGCAGCTTAATTGGCGGGACAAGTAACAATGAGCAGTTCTTC. This chain connects TRBV7-9 to TRBJ2-1; D is tentatively TRBD1 or TRBD2 (6 bases each). V dropped 2 bases and J dropped 5 bases, with 16 bases sitting between them. This CDR3 comprises 16 residues. Germline values: CDR1 SEHNR, CDR2 FQNEAQ (reference sequence).

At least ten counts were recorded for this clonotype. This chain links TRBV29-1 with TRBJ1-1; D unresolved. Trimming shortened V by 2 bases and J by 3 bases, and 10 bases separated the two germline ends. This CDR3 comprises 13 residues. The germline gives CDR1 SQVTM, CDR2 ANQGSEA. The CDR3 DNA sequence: TGCAGCGTTGAAATTGAGGGTTACACTGAAGCTTTCTTT. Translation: CSVEIEGYTEAFF.

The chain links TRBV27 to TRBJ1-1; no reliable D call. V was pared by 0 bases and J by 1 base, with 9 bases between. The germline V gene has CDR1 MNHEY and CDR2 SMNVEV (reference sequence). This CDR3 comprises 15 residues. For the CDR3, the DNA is TGTGCCAGCAGTTTATCGGCAGCCGCGAACACTGAAGCTTTCTTT. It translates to CASSLSAAANTEAFF.

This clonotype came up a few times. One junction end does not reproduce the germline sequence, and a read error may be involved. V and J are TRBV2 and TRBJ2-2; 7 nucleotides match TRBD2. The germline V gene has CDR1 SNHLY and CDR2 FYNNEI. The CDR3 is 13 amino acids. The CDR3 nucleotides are TGTGCCTCATGGGCGGGAGAGACCGGGGAGCTGCTTTTT. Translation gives CASWAGETGELLF. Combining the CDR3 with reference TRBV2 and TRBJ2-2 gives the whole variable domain EPEVTQTPSHQVTQMGQEVILRCVPISNHLYFYWYRQILGQKVEFLVSFYNNEISEKSEIFDDQFSVERPDGSNFTLKIRSTKLEDSAMYFCASWAGETGELLFGEGSRLTVL.

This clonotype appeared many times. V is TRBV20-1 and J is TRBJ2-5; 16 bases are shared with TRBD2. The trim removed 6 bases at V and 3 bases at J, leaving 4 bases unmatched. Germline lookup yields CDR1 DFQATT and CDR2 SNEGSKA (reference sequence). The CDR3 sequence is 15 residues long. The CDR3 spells CSAKGLAGGKETQYF. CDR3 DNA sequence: TGCAGTGCCAAGGGACTAGCGGGAGGGAAAGAGACCCAGTACTTC.

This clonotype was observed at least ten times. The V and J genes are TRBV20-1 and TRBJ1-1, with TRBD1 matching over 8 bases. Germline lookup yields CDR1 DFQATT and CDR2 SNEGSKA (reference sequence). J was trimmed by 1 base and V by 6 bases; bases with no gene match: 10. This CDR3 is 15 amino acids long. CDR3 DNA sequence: TGCAGTGCCCCTCGACAGGGGCGACCGAACACTGAAGCTTTCTTT. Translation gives CSAPRQGRPNTEAFF.

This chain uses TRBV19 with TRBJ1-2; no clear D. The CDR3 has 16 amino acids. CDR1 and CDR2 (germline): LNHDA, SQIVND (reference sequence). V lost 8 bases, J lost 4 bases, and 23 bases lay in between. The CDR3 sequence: CASSSHSSSRAYGYTF. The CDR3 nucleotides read TGTGCCAGTTCGTCGCACAGTTCGAGTCGGGCCTATGGCTACACCTTC. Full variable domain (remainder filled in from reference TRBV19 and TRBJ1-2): DGGITQSPKYLFRKEGQNVTLSCEQNLNHDAMYWYRQDPGQGLRLIYYSQIVNDFQKGDIAEGYSVSREKKESFPLTVTSAQKNPTAFYLCASSSHSSSRAYGYTFGSGTRLTVV.

CDR3 residues: CATSRVAVLLPDTEAFF. The CDR3 DNA sequence: TGTGCCACCAGCAGAGTCGCAGTCCTGTTACCGGACACTGAAGCTTTCTTT. The chain has TRBV15 and TRBJ1-1; D is uncertain. The CDR3 covers 17 residues. Germline-derived CDR1 and CDR2 are LNHNV and YYDKDF (reference sequence). Trimming removed 1 base from V and 3 bases from J, with 18 bases in between.

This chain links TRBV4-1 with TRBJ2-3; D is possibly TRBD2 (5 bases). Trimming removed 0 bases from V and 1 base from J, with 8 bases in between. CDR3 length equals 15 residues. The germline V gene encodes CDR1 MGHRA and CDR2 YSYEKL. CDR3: CASSQDAAGTDTQYF. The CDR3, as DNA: TGCGCCAGCAGCCAAGATGCAGCGGGCACAGATACGCAGTATTTT.

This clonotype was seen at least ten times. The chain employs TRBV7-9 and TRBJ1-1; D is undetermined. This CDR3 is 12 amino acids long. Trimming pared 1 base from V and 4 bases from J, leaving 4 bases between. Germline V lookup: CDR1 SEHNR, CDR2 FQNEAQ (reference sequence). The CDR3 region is CASSLERTEAFF. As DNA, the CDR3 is TGTGCCAGCAGCTTAGAGCGCACTGAAGCTTTCTTT.

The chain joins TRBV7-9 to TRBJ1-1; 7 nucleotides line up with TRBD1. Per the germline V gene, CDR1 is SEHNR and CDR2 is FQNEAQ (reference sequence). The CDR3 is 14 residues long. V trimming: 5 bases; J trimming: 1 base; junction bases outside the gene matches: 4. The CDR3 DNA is TGTGCCAGCAGCCCCAGACAGGGGAACACTGAAGCTTTCTTT. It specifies CASSPRQGNTEAFF. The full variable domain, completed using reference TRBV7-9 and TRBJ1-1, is DTGVSQNPRHKITKRGQNVTFRCDPISEHNRLYWYRQTLGQGPEFLTYFQNEAQLEKSRLLSDRFSAERPKGSFSTLEIQRTEQGDSAMYLCASSPRQGNTEAFFGQGTRLTVV.

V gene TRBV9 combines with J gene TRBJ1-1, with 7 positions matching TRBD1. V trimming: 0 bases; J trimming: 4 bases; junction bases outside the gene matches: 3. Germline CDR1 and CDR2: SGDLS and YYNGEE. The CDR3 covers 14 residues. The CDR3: CASSVESGGTEAFF. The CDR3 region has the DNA TGTGCCAGCAGCGTAGAATCAGGGGGCACTGAAGCTTTCTTT.

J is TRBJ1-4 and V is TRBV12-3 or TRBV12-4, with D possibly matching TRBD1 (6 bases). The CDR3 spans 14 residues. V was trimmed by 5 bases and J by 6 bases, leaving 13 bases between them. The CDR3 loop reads CASSEGGADEKLFF. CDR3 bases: TGTGCCAGCAGTGAGGGGGGCGCGGATGAAAAACTGTTTTTT.

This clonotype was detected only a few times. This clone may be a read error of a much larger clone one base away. Here the CDR3 DNA reads TGTGCCAGCAGAGAAACTTCCGGACGGGGGAACGAGCAGTACTTC. Protein product: CASRETSGRGNEQYF. This rearrangement joins TRBV2 to TRBJ2-7, with D tentatively TRBD2 (6 bases). Trimming left V 6 bases short and J 5 bases short, with 20 bases between. CDR3 size: 15 residues. Germline CDR1 reads SNHLY; CDR2 reads FYNNEI.

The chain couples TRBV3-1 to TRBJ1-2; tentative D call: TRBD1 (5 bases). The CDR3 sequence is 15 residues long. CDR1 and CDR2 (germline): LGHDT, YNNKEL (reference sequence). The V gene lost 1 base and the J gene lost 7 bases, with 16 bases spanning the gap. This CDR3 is CASSQVWQGSSGYTF. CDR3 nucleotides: TGTGCCAGCAGCCAAGTCTGGCAGGGAAGTTCTGGCTACACCTTC.

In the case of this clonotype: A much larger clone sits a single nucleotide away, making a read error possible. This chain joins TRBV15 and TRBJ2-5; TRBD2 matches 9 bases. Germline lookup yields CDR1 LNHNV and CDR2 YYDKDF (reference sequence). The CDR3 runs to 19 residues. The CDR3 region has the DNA TGTGCCACCATCAGAGTGCTTCTAGCGGGATCGTCGGAATGGGAGACCCAGTACTTC. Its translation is CATIRVLLAGSSEWETQYF. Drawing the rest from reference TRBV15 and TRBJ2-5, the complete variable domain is DAMVIQNPRYQVTQFGKPVTLSCSQTLNHNVMYWYQQKSSQAPKLLFHYYDKDFNNEADTPDNFQSRRPNTSFCFLDIRSPGLGDTAMYLCATIRVLLAGSSEWETQYFGPGTRLLVL.

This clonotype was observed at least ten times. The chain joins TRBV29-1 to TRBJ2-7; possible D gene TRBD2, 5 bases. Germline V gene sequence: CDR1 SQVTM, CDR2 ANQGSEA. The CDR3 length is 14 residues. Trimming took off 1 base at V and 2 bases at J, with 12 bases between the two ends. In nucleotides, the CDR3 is TGCAGCGTTGAAGTCCCCGAGGGTCCCTACGAGCAGTACTTC. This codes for CSVEVPEGPYEQYF.

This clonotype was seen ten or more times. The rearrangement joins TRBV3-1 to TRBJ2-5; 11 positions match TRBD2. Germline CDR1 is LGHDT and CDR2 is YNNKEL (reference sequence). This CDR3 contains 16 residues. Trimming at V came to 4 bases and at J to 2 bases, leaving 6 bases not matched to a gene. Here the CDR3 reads CASSLGLAGRQETQYF. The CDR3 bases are TGTGCCAGCAGCCTTGGACTAGCGGGCCGTCAAGAGACCCAGTACTTC.

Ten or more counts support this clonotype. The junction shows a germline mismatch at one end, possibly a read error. The DNA for the CDR3 is TGTGCCAGCAGCGAGAGAGGGACCGGGGAGCTGTTTTTT. Its translation is CASSERGTGELFF. The V call is TRBV10-1, the J call TRBJ2-2; a possible D gene is TRBD2 (5 bases). This CDR3 is 13 amino acids long. Germline assignment: CDR1 WNHNN and CDR2 SYGVQD (reference sequence).

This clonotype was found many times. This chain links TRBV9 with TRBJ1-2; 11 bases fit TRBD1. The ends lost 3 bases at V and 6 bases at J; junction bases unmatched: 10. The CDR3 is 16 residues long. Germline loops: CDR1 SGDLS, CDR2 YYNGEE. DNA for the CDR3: TGTGCCAGCAGCGCCATTCCCATGGACAGGGGGCATGGCTACACCTTC. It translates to CASSAIPMDRGHGYTF.

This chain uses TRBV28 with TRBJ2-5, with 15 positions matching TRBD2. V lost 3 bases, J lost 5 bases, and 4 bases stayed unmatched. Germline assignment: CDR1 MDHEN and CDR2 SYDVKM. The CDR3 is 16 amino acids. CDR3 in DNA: TGTGCCAGCAGTTTCGCGGGACTAGCGGGAGGTGAGACCCAGTACTTC. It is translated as CASSFAGLAGGETQYF.

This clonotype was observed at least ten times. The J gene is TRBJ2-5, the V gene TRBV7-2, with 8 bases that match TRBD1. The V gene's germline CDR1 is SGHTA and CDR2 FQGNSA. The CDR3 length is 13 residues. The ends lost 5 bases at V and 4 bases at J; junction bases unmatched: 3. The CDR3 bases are TGTGCCAGCAGCCAGGGGGCTGGAGAGACCCAGTACTTC. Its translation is CASSQGAGETQYF.